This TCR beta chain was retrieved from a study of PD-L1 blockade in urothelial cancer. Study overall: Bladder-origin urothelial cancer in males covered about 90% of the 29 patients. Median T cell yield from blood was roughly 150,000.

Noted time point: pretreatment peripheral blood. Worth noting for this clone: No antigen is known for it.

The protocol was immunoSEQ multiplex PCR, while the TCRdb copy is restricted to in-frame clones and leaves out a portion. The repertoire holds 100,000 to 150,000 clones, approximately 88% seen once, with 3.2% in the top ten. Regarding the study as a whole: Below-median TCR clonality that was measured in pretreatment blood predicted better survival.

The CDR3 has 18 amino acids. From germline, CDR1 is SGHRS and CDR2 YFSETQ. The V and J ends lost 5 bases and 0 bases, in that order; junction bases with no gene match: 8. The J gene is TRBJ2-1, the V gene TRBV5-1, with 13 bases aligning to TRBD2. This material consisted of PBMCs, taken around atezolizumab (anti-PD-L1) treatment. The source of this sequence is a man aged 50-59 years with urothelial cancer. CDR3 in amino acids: CASSPGTSGTSSYNEQFF. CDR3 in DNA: TGCGCCAGCAGTCCCGGGACTAGCGGGACGAGCTCCTACAATGAGCAGTTCTTC.